The rows below give T cell receptor beta chains drawn from one sample of a study of blood T cells in healthy people across ages. TCRdb re-called the 5' RACE reads through MiXCR, storing one row per CDR3 protein. The sample has about 1.4 million distinct CDR3 sequences, around 59% seen once. Input material: blood. All receptors come from a man in his late teens or twenties in good health. The CDR3 runs from the conserved cysteine through the conserved F or W. The D gene is left open where the match is weak. Only part of the rows carry a size: once, few, many, or a class if the clone is expanded.

J: TRBJ2-1
D: .
size: .
V: TRBV20-1
DNA: TGCAGTGCTATAGCCACAACCGACAATGAGCAGTTCTTC
CDR3: CSAIATTDNEQFF

J: TRBJ1-1
D: .
size: .
V: TRBV3-1
DNA: TGTGCCAGCAGCCCAGACAGGTCTATCACTGAAGCTTTCTTT
CDR3: CASSPDRSITEAFF

J: TRBJ2-7
D: .
size: few
V: TRBV29-1
DNA: TGCAGCGTTAGCTGGGACTACGAGCAGTACTTC
CDR3: CSVSWDYEQYF

J: TRBJ2-1
D: .
size: few
V: TRBV7-9
DNA: TGTGCCAGCAGCTTAGTGCGGACCGACAGTGAGCAGTTCTTC
CDR3: CASSLVRTDSEQFF

J: TRBJ2-1
D: TRBD2
size: .
V: TRBV7-8
DNA: TGTGCCAGCAACCGGGGGACTAGCGGGAGTTATGAGCAGTTCTTC
CDR3: CASNRGTSGSYEQFF

J: TRBJ1-6
D: .
size: .
V: TRBV12-3/TRBV12-4
DNA: TGTGCCAGCAGTTTAGTCTCAGGTGCTAATTCACCCCTCCACTTT
CDR3: CASSLVSGANSPLHF

J: TRBJ2-3
D: .
size: .
V: TRBV10-1
DNA: TGCGCCAGCAGTGAGTCCCGACTCCCCTCGGGCACAGATACGCAGTATTTT
CDR3: CASSESRLPSGTDTQYF

J: TRBJ2-1
D: TRBD2
size: .
V: TRBV12-5
DNA: TGTGCTAGTGGGACTAGCGCCTCCGGGGAGCAGTTCTTC
CDR3: CASGTSASGEQFF

J: TRBJ1-2
D: .
size: few
V: TRBV6-6
DNA: TGTGCCAGCAGTCGGGGACTCGTGGAGGGTCCTGGCTACACCTTC
CDR3: CASSRGLVEGPGYTF

J: TRBJ2-5
D: .
size: .
V: TRBV3-1
DNA: TGTGCCAGCAGCCAAGGAGGTCCGACTTACCGAGAGACCCAGTACTTC
CDR3: CASSQGGPTYRETQYF

J: TRBJ2-1
D: .
size: .
V: TRBV28
DNA: TGTGCCAGCAGCGGCTCGGGCCTAAGGTCCTACAATGAGCAGTTCTTC
CDR3: CASSGSGLRSYNEQFF

J: TRBJ2-3
D: TRBD1
size: .
V: TRBV12-3/TRBV12-4
DNA: TGTGCCAGCAGTTTAGCCCGGACAGGGTATGGAGATACGCAGTATTTT
CDR3: CASSLARTGYGDTQYF

J: TRBJ2-5
D: TRBD2
size: .
V: TRBV6-6
DNA: TGTGCCAGCAGTACTGGGACTAGCGGGGGGAGAGAAGAGACCCAGTACTTC
CDR3: CASSTGTSGGREETQYF

J: TRBJ2-5
D: .
size: few
V: TRBV7-2
DNA: TGTGCCAGCAGCTTAGTGGACTACCAAGAGACCCAGTACTTC
CDR3: CASSLVDYQETQYF

J: TRBJ2-1
D: .
size: once
V: TRBV7-9
DNA: TGTGCCAGCAGCTACCCCACACCGGGCGTATTCAATGAGCAGTTCTTC
CDR3: CASSYPTPGVFNEQFF

J: TRBJ1-2
D: TRBD1
size: once
V: TRBV27
DNA: TGTGCCAGCAGTTTAAAAGACAGGGGGATCGGTGGCTACACCTTC
CDR3: CASSLKDRGIGGYTF

J: TRBJ2-3
D: .
size: few
V: TRBV12-3/TRBV12-4
DNA: TGTGCCAGCAGTTTACCATACAACTTGAATACGCAGTATTTT
CDR3: CASSLPYNLNTQYF

J: TRBJ2-4
D: .
size: .
V: TRBV6-2/TRBV6-3
DNA: TGTGCCAGCAGTCCAAACGTTAACATTCAGTACTTC
CDR3: CASSPNVNIQYF

J: TRBJ2-1
D: TRBD2
size: few
V: TRBV30
DNA: TGTGCCTGGAGCGGGAGGGCCAGGGAGCAGTTCTTC
CDR3: CAWSGRAREQFF

J: TRBJ2-5
D: .
size: few
V: TRBV28
DNA: TGTGCCAGCAGTCCCCGGGACTACCAAGAGACCCAGTACTTC
CDR3: CASSPRDYQETQYF

J: TRBJ1-2
D: TRBD1
size: .
V: TRBV12-3/TRBV12-4
DNA: TGTGCCAGCAAATCTCGGGGACAGGGGCGACACTATGGCTACACCTTC
CDR3: CASKSRGQGRHYGYTF

J: TRBJ2-7
D: .
size: .
V: TRBV20-1
DNA: TGCAGTGCCTTTCTTCCGAGGGAAGGAAACTACGAGCAGTACTTC
CDR3: CSAFLPREGNYEQYF

J: TRBJ2-3
D: .
size: few
V: TRBV7-2
DNA: TGTGCCAGCAGCCGGGGACCCGCGTGGGATACGCAGTATTTT
CDR3: CASSRGPAWDTQYF

J: TRBJ2-4
D: TRBD2
size: .
V: TRBV6-2/TRBV6-3
DNA: TGTGCCAGCAGTTACTCTGCGGGAGGAGGACGGTTGAACATTCAGTACTTC
CDR3: CASSYSAGGGRLNIQYF

J: TRBJ2-3
D: .
size: .
V: TRBV4-1
DNA: TGCGCCAGCAGCCCAAGACCGGAGAGGGTGGTATCTAGCACAGATACGCAGTATTTT
CDR3: CASSPRPERVVSSTDTQYF

J: TRBJ2-3
D: .
size: few
V: TRBV27
DNA: TGTGCCACCCACCGTCACACAGATACGCAGTATTTT
CDR3: CATHRHTDTQYF

J: TRBJ1-6
D: .
size: .
V: TRBV5-4
DNA: TGTGCCAGCAGCTTGCATCCAGGCTACTATAATTCACCCCTCCACTTT
CDR3: CASSLHPGYYNSPLHF

J: TRBJ2-1
D: .
size: .
V: TRBV6-2/TRBV6-3
DNA: TGTGCCAGCAGTACAGCGAACGGGTACAATGAGCAGTTCTTC
CDR3: CASSTANGYNEQFF

J: TRBJ1-5
D: .
size: few
V: TRBV3-1
DNA: TGTGCCAGCAGCCCTCTCCCAGGGGAAGGGCCCCAGCATTTT
CDR3: CASSPLPGEGPQHF

J: TRBJ2-7
D: .
size: .
V: TRBV6-1
DNA: TGTGCCAGCAGTGAAGGCGGGACGGCCTACGAGCAGTACTTC
CDR3: CASSEGGTAYEQYF

J: TRBJ2-1
D: .
size: once
V: TRBV10-3
DNA: TGTGCCATCAGTGAGTCGAGTCGGGGCAGCAACAATGAGCAGTTCTTC
CDR3: CAISESSRGSNNEQFF

J: TRBJ2-3
D: TRBD2
size: .
V: TRBV11-2
DNA: TGTGCCAGCAGCCCAATCGGGACTAGGGTCTCAGATACGCAGTATTTT
CDR3: CASSPIGTRVSDTQYF

J: TRBJ2-4
D: .
size: .
V: TRBV6-2/TRBV6-3
DNA: TGTGCCAGCAGTTACCTCCCCCGTGTGGCCAAAAACATTCAGTACTTC
CDR3: CASSYLPRVAKNIQYF

J: TRBJ2-1
D: .
size: few
V: TRBV15
DNA: TGTGCCACCAGCACTTGGGACCTAGGGATCGATGAGCAGTTCTTC
CDR3: CATSTWDLGIDEQFF

J: TRBJ2-1
D: TRBD2
size: .
V: TRBV2
DNA: TGTGCCAGCAGTGAGAGAGCGGGAGCAGGGCATGAGCAGTTCTTC
CDR3: CASSERAGAGHEQFF

J: TRBJ2-5
D: .
size: .
V: TRBV5-1
DNA: TGCGCCAGCAGCTTTTGGACAGCCGAGACCCAGTACTTC
CDR3: CASSFWTAETQYF

J: TRBJ2-7
D: .
size: .
V: TRBV10-3
DNA: TGTGCCATCAGACGCCCGAGCTCCTACGAGCAGTACTTC
CDR3: CAIRRPSSYEQYF

J: TRBJ2-6
D: .
size: few
V: TRBV29-1
DNA: TGCAGCGTTGAACAGGGAGCGAGTTCTGGGGCCAACGTCCTGACTTTC
CDR3: CSVEQGASSGANVLTF

J: TRBJ2-1
D: TRBD2
size: .
V: TRBV6-2/TRBV6-3
DNA: TGTGCCAGCAGCACAAAGCGGGAGGGCCTTTGTGAGCAGTTCTTC
CDR3: CASSTKREGLCEQFF

J: TRBJ1-4
D: .
size: .
V: TRBV4-1
DNA: TGCGCCAGCAGCCCCCCCAGTAGGCGTAATGAAAAACTGTTTTTT
CDR3: CASSPPSRRNEKLFF

J: TRBJ2-7
D: .
size: once
V: TRBV4-1
DNA: TGCGCCGGCAGCCAAGGAACGGACAGAGGGACTCTGTACGAGCAGTACTTC
CDR3: CAGSQGTDRGTLYEQYF

J: TRBJ1-2
D: .
size: few
V: TRBV6-2/TRBV6-3
DNA: TGTGCCAGCAGTCGCGGGGGAGCGGGCGGCTACACCTTC
CDR3: CASSRGGAGGYTF

J: TRBJ2-7
D: TRBD1
size: few
V: TRBV28
DNA: TGTGCCAGCAGTTTACGACAGGGTATCGACGAGCAGTACTTC
CDR3: CASSLRQGIDEQYF

J: TRBJ2-1
D: .
size: .
V: TRBV4-1
DNA: TGCGCCAGCAGCCCTGTAGGGGGAGGGAATGAGCAGTTCTTC
CDR3: CASSPVGGGNEQFF

J: TRBJ1-2
D: .
size: few
V: TRBV5-1
DNA: TGCGCCAGCAGCTTGGAACAGGACTATGGCTACACCTTC
CDR3: CASSLEQDYGYTF

J: TRBJ2-3
D: .
size: .
V: TRBV4-3
DNA: TGCGCCAGCAGCCAAGAGCGGGGTATAGATACGCAGTATTTT
CDR3: CASSQERGIDTQYF